This T cell receptor beta chain appears in the sequencing data of a study of neurological immune-mediated disorders. The V end lost 1 base, the J end lost 8 bases, and 13 bases lay between the germline ends. The CDR3 is 14 amino acids. Germline V gene sequence: CDR1 SGHRS, CDR2 YFSETQ. This clonotype was observed at least ten times. Its antigen is unknown. TCRdb used MiXCR to reprocess the 5' RACE reads, holding one entry per CDR3 protein. The sample lists around 64,000 distinct CDR3 sequences, roughly 3% seen once, with around 5.2% in the top ten. Findings of the study overall: The multiple sclerosis repertoire cluster lacked an association with any feature, whether clinical or MRI.

The gene calls are TRBV5-1 and TRBJ2-1; D may match TRBD1 or TRBD2 (5 bases each). The specimen sequenced was PBMCs. This TCR was sampled from a woman in her 50s with multiple sclerosis. CDR3 coding DNA: TGCGCCAGCAGCTTGTTTCTGGGGACGGATGAGCAGTTCTTC. This sequence encodes CASSLFLGTDEQFF.